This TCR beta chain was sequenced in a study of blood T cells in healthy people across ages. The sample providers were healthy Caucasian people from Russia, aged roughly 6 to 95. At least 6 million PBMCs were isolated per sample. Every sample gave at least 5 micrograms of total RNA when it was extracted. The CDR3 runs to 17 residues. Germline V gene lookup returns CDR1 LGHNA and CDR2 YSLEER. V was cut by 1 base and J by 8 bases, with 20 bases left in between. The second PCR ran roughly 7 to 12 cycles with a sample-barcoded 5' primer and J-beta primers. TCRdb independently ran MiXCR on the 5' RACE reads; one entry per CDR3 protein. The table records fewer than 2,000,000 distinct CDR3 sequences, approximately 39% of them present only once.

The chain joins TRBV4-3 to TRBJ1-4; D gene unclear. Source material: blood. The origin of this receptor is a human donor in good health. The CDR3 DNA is TGCGCCAGCAGCCAAGCTCTAAGGGTTGGAGGGAACGAAAAACTGTTTTTT. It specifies CASSQALRVGGNEKLFF.